Each of the 30 T cell receptor beta chains below was sequenced from the same sample in a study of tissue T cells after allogeneic stem cell transplantation. TCRdb's table, derived via immunoSEQ multiplex PCR, lists solely in-frame clones and lacks some. The data hold approximately 3,000 clones, with over 45% observed a single time. Time point specified: mouse harvest day 14 after allogeneic transplant. Each mouse received 10^7 T-cell-depleted marrow cells plus 10^6 splenic CD5+ T cells by tail vein. Specimen: gut tissue. The receptor source for this set is a female BALB/c mouse given C57BL/6 T cells with graft-versus-host disease after an allogeneic hematopoietic cell transplant.

This clone was recorded a few times. The gene names given are mouse names. Read sequence stops 1 residue before the CDR3 end, and the germline J gene provides the missing end. The chain combines TRBV3 with TRBJ2-1, with TRBD2 matching over 7 bases. The V gene end was trimmed by 2 bases and the J gene end by 4 bases; junction bases not matched to a gene: 2. The CDR3 has 14 amino acids. Germline V lookup: CDR1 SNHLY, CDR2 FYNGKV (reference sequence). The covered CDR3 bases are TGTGCCAGCAGCTTAATCTGGGGGTATGCTGAGCAGTTC. This translates into CASSLIWGYAEQF. The entire CDR3 is CASSLIWGYAEQFF. Variable domain in full (rest from reference TRBV3 and TRBJ2-1): GPKVLQIPSHQIIDMGQMVTLNCDPVSNHLYFYWYKQILGQQMEFLVNFYNGKVMEKSKLFKDQFSVERPDGSYFTLKIQPTALEDSAVYFCASSLIWGYAEQFFGPGTRLTVL.

Remarks on this clone: Gene names are mouse gene names. The read is 1 residue too short to cover the CDR3 end, so that end is filled in from the germline J gene. The chain has TRBV31 and TRBJ2-3; D might be TRBD1 (6 bases). V gave up 3 bases and J gave up 0 bases, with 10 bases separating them. Germline V gives CDR1 GKSSPN, CDR2 SITVG. There are 14 residues in the CDR3. CDR3 DNA (partial): TGTGCCTGGAGGCCGGGACAAAGTGCAGAAACGCTGTAT. Its translation is CAWRPGQSAETLY. The full CDR3 protein is CAWRPGQSAETLYF.

With regard to this clone: Mouse gene names and germline throughout. The CDR3 end falls 1 residue outside the read, so it is completed with the germline J gene. The chain combines TRBV13-2 with TRBJ1-4; 8 positions match TRBD1. V lost 7 bases to trimming and J lost 4 bases; unmatched junction nucleotides: 6. CDR1 NNHNN and CDR2 SYGAGS come from the germline V gene (reference sequence). This CDR3 region has 14 residues. The CDR3: CASSSGTGNERLFF. Partial CDR3 DNA: TGTGCCAGCTCTTCCGGGACAGGCAACGAAAGATTATTT.

A few counts support this clone. Gene names refer to mouse genes. The read terminates 1 residue before the CDR3 end, so the remaining end is supplied by the germline J gene. The chain employs TRBV12-2 and TRBJ2-4; TRBD2 agrees at 9 bases. Germline V lookup: CDR1 SGHLS, CDR2 HYDKME. This CDR3 spans 14 amino acids. V shed 4 bases, J shed 1 base, and the junction held 2 bases outside the gene matches. The DNA read from the CDR3 is TGTGCCAGCTCAACTGGGGGGCGTCAAAACACCTTGTAC. It is translated as CASSTGGRQNTLY. In full, the CDR3 reads CASSTGGRQNTLYF.

With regard to this clone: Mouse germline and gene names are used. The read gets to within 1 residue of the CDR3 end, and the germline J gene fills in the rest. This chain connects TRBV26 to TRBJ2-7; TRBD1 is a possible D gene (7 bases). Germline CDR1 KGHPV, CDR2 FQNQEV (reference sequence). V was cut by 2 bases and J by 6 bases, with 11 bases left in between. The CDR3 covers 13 residues. The CDR3 reads CASSLEGAGEQYF. The sequenced CDR3 bases are TGTGCCAGCAGTCTGGAGGGGGCGGGTGAACAGTAC. The whole variable domain, filled in from reference TRBV26 and TRBJ2-7, reads NSKVIQTPRYLVKGQGQKAKMRCIPEKGHPVVFWYQQNKNNEFKFLINFQNQEVLQQIDMTEKRFSAECPSNSPCSLEIQSSEAGDSALYLCASSLEGAGEQYFGPGTRLTVL.

This clone was counted a single time. Any gene name here is a mouse gene name. The CDR3 sequence: CASSPGTANTEVFF. The CDR3 DNA, read in part, is TGTGCCAGCAGCCCCGGGACAGCAAACACAGAAGTCTTC. The chain has TRBV4 and TRBJ1-1; TRBD1 agrees at 7 bases. Coverage ceases 1 residue before the CDR3 finishes, and the germline J gene fills in the end. This CDR3 is 14 amino acids long. Germline trimming cut 5 bases from V and 0 bases from J; bases unmatched to any gene: 3. Per the germline V gene, CDR1 is LGHDT and CDR2 is YNNKQL (reference sequence).

On this clone: Genes here carry mouse names. The read terminates 1 residue ahead of where the CDR3 ends, so the germline J gene completes it. The chain couples TRBV13-2 to TRBJ2-5; 10 nucleotides match TRBD2. The CDR3 length is 15 residues. Germline V gives CDR1 NNHNN, CDR2 SYGAGS (reference sequence). With 3 bases clipped from V and 5 bases from J, the junction kept 6 bases outside the gene matches. The CDR3 bases that were read are TGTGCCAGCGGTGGCGACTGGGGGGTGGGAGACACCCAGTAC. It is translated as CASGGDWGVGDTQY. The CDR3 reads in full as CASGGDWGVGDTQYF.

Concerning this clone itself: Gene names and germline refer to mouse. Read coverage stops 1 residue before the CDR3 terminus; the germline J gene supplies the remainder. The chain recombines TRBV12-2 with TRBJ1-1; TRBD1 is a possible D gene (5 bases). Germline lookup yields CDR1 SGHLS and CDR2 HYDKME. This CDR3 is built from 13 residues. The ends were cut back, 2 bases at V and 2 bases at J, with 8 bases in the middle. CDR3 amino acids: CASSPDSNTEVFF. Incomplete CDR3 DNA: TGTGCCAGCTCTCCCGACAGTAACACAGAAGTCTTC. Full variable domain (outside the CDR3, taken from reference TRBV12-2 and TRBJ1-1): NSGVVQSPRYIIKGKGERSILKCIPISGHLSVAWYQQTQGQELKFFIQHYDKMERDKGNLPSRFSVQQFDDYHSEMNMSALELEDSAVYFCASSPDSNTEVFFGKGTRLTVV.

Concerning this clone itself: Genes here carry mouse names. The read ends 1 residue early relative to the CDR3; the germline J gene fills the gap. The chain links TRBV26 to TRBJ2-1; D not resolved. V was shortened by 6 bases and J by 3 bases, with 3 bases between the two germline ends. The CDR3 has 11 residues. CDR1 KGHPV and CDR2 FQNQEV come from the germline V gene (reference sequence). The CDR3 here is CASSFYAEQFF. The covered CDR3 bases are TGTGCCAGCAGCTTCTATGCTGAGCAGTTC.

On this clone: The gene symbols are mouse symbols. The read is 1 residue too short to cover the CDR3 end, so that end is filled in from the germline J gene. The chain links TRBV16 to TRBJ1-1; D remains ambiguous. The CDR3 runs 14 residues. Trimming stripped 4 bases from V and 0 bases from J, with 9 bases between. CDR1 is SGHSA, CDR2 FRNQAP, per germline. The CDR3 sequence: CASSSTNANTEVFF. Incomplete CDR3 DNA: TGTGCAAGCAGCTCGACAAATGCAAACACAGAAGTCTTC.

This clone is deemed medium-sized. Germline and genes here are mouse. CDR3 protein: CASTTGSSYEQYF. The DNA read from the CDR3 is TGTGCCAGCACAACAGGGAGCTCCTATGAACAGTAC. This chain links TRBV14 with TRBJ2-7; D might be TRBD1 (6 bases). Sequencing ends 1 residue short of the CDR3 end; the germline J gene provides the rest. The CDR3 spans 13 residues. Trimming left V 6 bases short and J 0 bases short, with 10 bases between. The V gene's germline CDR1 is SGHDT and CDR2 FRDEAV.

Concerning this clone itself: Mouse names are used for the genes. Partial CDR3 DNA: TGTGCCAGCAGCTTAAACAGGGGTGGAAATACGCTCTAT. Protein: CASSLNRGGNTLY. From start to end, the CDR3 is CASSLNRGGNTLYF. The rearrangement joins TRBV3 to TRBJ1-3, with 7 bases identical to TRBD1. Read coverage stops 1 residue before the CDR3 terminus; the germline J gene supplies the remainder. Trimming cost V 2 bases and J 3 bases; bases outside gene matches: 1. The CDR3 extends over 14 amino acids. Germline-derived CDR1 and CDR2 are SNHLY and FYNGKV (reference sequence).

Comments on this clone: All gene names here are mouse names. The read gets to within 1 residue of the CDR3 end, and the germline J gene fills in the rest. The V and J genes are TRBV1 and TRBJ1-5, with 7 bases aligning to TRBD1. The CDR3 runs to 14 residues. The germline CDR1 and CDR2 sequences are NSQYPW and LRSPGD (reference sequence). The trim removed 2 bases at V and 5 bases at J, leaving 3 bases unmatched. The CDR3 here is CTCSARDSYQAPLF. The covered CDR3 bases are TGCACCTGCAGTGCAAGGGACAGCTACCAGGCTCCGCTT.

A word on this clone: Gene names and germline refer to mouse. The sequenced part of the CDR3 DNA is TGCACCTGCAGTGCAGTTGGGGGGGACTATGCTGAGCAGTTC. Protein product: CTCSAVGGDYAEQF. The CDR3 in full is CTCSAVGGDYAEQFF. This chain joins TRBV1 and TRBJ2-1; TRBD2 aligns across 8 bases. Sequencing ends 1 residue short of the CDR3 end; the germline J gene provides the rest. V dropped 1 base and J dropped 2; count of bases not matched to a gene: 1. The germline V gene has CDR1 NSQYPW and CDR2 LRSPGD (reference sequence). CDR3 length: 15 amino acids. The full variable domain, in which reference TRBV1 and TRBJ2-1 provide the parts outside the CDR3, is VTLLEQNPRWRLVPRGQAVNLRCILKNSQYPWMSWYQQDLQKQLQWLFTLRSPGDKEVKSLPGADYLATRVTDTELRLQVANMSQGRTLYCTCSAVGGDYAEQFFGPGTRLTVL.

This clone rates as large. Germline and genes here are mouse. Coverage ceases 1 residue before the CDR3 finishes, and the germline J gene fills in the end. V usage is TRBV29 and J usage is TRBJ2-7; D may be TRBD2 (6 bases). Germline loops: CDR1 MSHET, CDR2 SYDVDS. This CDR3 has 11 residues. Trimming took 6 bases from V and 6 from J, leaving 9 bases between them. The CDR3 loop reads CASRGLFEQYF. Partial CDR3 DNA: TGTGCTAGCAGGGGACTTTTTGAACAGTAC.

To note about this clone: The genes and germline here are from mouse. The sequence runs out 1 residue before the end of the CDR3; the remainder is reconstructed from the germline J gene. This sequence joins TRBV20 and TRBJ1-1; no firm D call. This CDR3 is built from 12 residues. Trimming cost V 1 base and J 1 base, with 4 bases left between them. In germline, CDR1 is GFQATS, CDR2 STVNSAI. CDR3 DNA, as far as it was read: TGTGGTGCTAGGGCAGGGAACACAGAAGTCTTC. It translates to CGARAGNTEVF. The CDR3, in full, reads CGARAGNTEVFF.

About this clone: Gene names and germline refer to mouse. The read is 1 residue too short to cover the CDR3 end, so that end is filled in from the germline J gene. The rearrangement links TRBV19 to TRBJ2-4, with D possibly TRBD1 on 5 matching bases. V lost 4 bases, J lost 5 bases, and 11 bases lay in between. This CDR3 region has 13 residues. Germline CDR1 and CDR2: FNHDT and SITEND (reference sequence). This chain's CDR3 is CASSSRQINTLYF. The CDR3 bases that were read are TGTGCCAGCAGTTCTCGACAGATAAACACCTTGTAC.

This clone was detected once. Mouse names are used for the genes. CDR3 loop: CASRDRGPGNTLYF. The DNA read from the CDR3 is TGTGCCAGCAGGGACAGGGGGCCTGGAAATACGCTCTAT. This chain uses TRBV26 with TRBJ1-3; 11 positions match TRBD1. The DNA ends 1 residue before the CDR3 does, and the rest of the CDR3 is filled in from the germline J gene. J was trimmed by 2 bases and V by 6 bases; bases with no gene match: 0. Per germline, CDR1 KGHPV and CDR2 FQNQEV (reference sequence). The CDR3 covers 14 residues.

This clone is judged medium-sized. Mouse names are used for the genes. CDR3 DNA, as far as it was read: TGTGCAAGCAGCTTAGACTACTCCTATGAACAGTAC. Amino acid sequence: CASSLDYSYEQY. The CDR3 in its entirety is CASSLDYSYEQYF. This chain uses TRBV16 with TRBJ2-7; D remains unclear. Coverage ceases 1 residue before the CDR3 finishes, and the germline J gene fills in the end. The CDR3 runs 13 residues. V was pared by 0 bases and J by 0 bases, with 3 bases between. CDR1 SGHSA and CDR2 FRNQAP come from the germline V gene.

Notes on this clone: Mouse gene names and germline throughout. With the read ending 1 residue before the CDR3 end, the germline J gene is used to fill in that end. The rearrangement uses TRBV26 and TRBJ2-5; 12 bases map to TRBD2. Germline V gene lookup returns CDR1 KGHPV and CDR2 FQNQEV (reference sequence). The CDR3 has 14 residues. Germline trimming cut 6 bases from V and 6 bases from J; bases unmatched to any gene: 4. The CDR3 sequence is CASRRLGGQDTQYF. The CDR3 DNA, read in part, is TGTGCCAGCAGACGACTGGGGGGGCAGGACACCCAGTAC.

This clone was observed a few times. Genes and germline come from the mouse. The read comes to an end 1 residue before the CDR3 does, leaving the germline J gene to fill in the end. The sample carries other DNA sequences with the same CDR3. The chain has TRBV3 and TRBJ2-7, with a tentative D call TRBD1 (5 bases). There are 12 residues in the CDR3. The germline V gene encodes CDR1 SNHLY and CDR2 FYNGKV (reference sequence). Trimming took 2 bases from V and 4 from J, leaving 6 bases between them. The CDR3 protein is CASSLRGYEQYF. CDR3 bases read: TGTGCCAGCAGCTTAAGGGGTTATGAACAGTAC.

Concerning this clone itself: Each gene name is a mouse one. The read terminates 1 residue ahead of where the CDR3 ends, so the germline J gene completes it. This chain joins TRBV26 and TRBJ2-2; perhaps TRBD2 as D (6 bases). This CDR3 has 13 residues. V lost 4 bases and J 4 bases, leaving 7 bases between the germline ends. CDR1 and CDR2 from the germline V gene are KGHPV and FQNQEV (reference sequence). The CDR3 loop is CASSRGVTGQLYF. The part of the CDR3 DNA that was read is TGTGCCAGCAGTCGGGGGGTCACCGGGCAGCTCTAC.

As to this clone: Germline and genes here are mouse. The sequence runs out 1 residue before the end of the CDR3; the remainder is reconstructed from the germline J gene. V gene TRBV15 combines with J gene TRBJ2-7; D call uncertain. The germline CDR1 and CDR2 sequences are SGHND and FRSKSL. Trimming pared 3 bases from V and 0 bases from J, leaving 6 bases between. The CDR3 has 13 amino acids. This CDR3 is CASSFGSSYEQYF. The CDR3 DNA, read in part, is TGTGCCAGCAGTTTCGGGAGCTCCTATGAACAGTAC.

About this clone itself: Genes and germline come from the mouse. The read is 1 residue too short to cover the CDR3 end, so that end is filled in from the germline J gene. This chain links TRBV5 with TRBJ2-1, with TRBD2 identical over 9 bases. CDR1 LGHNA and CDR2 YNLKQL come from the germline V gene (reference sequence). The CDR3 runs to 17 residues. J gave up 1 base and V 0 bases, and 4 bases lay outside the gene matches. CDR3 in amino acids: CASSQDWWGGNYAEQFF. Incomplete CDR3 DNA: TGTGCCAGCAGCCAAGATTGGTGGGGGGGCAACTATGCTGAGCAGTTC.

On this clone: The genes are named according to mouse. Sequencing ends 1 residue short of the CDR3 end; the germline J gene provides the rest. The rearrangement joins TRBV5 to TRBJ2-7; D unresolved. The germline gives CDR1 LGHNA, CDR2 YNLKQL (reference sequence). The CDR3 runs 11 residues. The V and J ends lost 0 bases and 7 bases respectively, with 4 bases between them. CDR3: CASSQEGEQYF. CDR3 DNA, as far as it was read: TGTGCCAGCAGCCAAGAGGGGGAACAGTAC.

Details on this clone: Mouse germline and gene names are used. The CDR3 end is not reached by the read, which stops 1 residue before it; the germline J gene fills it in. This sequence joins TRBV5 and TRBJ2-7, with 7 bases fitting TRBD1. Trimming at V came to 3 bases and at J to 4 bases, leaving 3 bases not matched to a gene. The CDR3 contains 13 residues. Germline CDR1 is LGHNA and CDR2 is YNLKQL (reference sequence). CDR3 DNA, as far as it was read: TGTGCCAGCAGCCAGGGACAGTGGTATGAACAGTAC. It translates to CASSQGQWYEQY. The full CDR3 sequence reads CASSQGQWYEQYF.

This clone was observed a few times. The genes are named according to mouse. The read stops 1 residue short of the end of the CDR3; the missing end is completed from the germline J gene. The chain joins TRBV26 to TRBJ2-1; D remains ambiguous. The germline CDR1 and CDR2 sequences are KGHPV and FQNQEV (reference sequence). The CDR3 runs to 14 residues. V was pared by 4 bases and J by 1 base, with 8 bases between. CDR3 in amino acids: CASSPQTNYAEQFF. The CDR3 bases that were read are TGTGCCAGCAGTCCCCAAACCAACTATGCTGAGCAGTTC. The whole variable domain, remainder taken from reference TRBV26 and TRBJ2-1, is NSKVIQTPRYLVKGQGQKAKMRCIPEKGHPVVFWYQQNKNNEFKFLINFQNQEVLQQIDMTEKRFSAECPSNSPCSLEIQSSEAGDSALYLCASSPQTNYAEQFFGPGTRLTVL.

As for this clone: The gene names given are mouse names. The read is 1 residue too short to cover the CDR3 end, so that end is filled in from the germline J gene. The chain combines TRBV26 with TRBJ2-4, with D uncertain. V lost 3 bases and J lost 0, with 7 bases in between. From germline, CDR1 is KGHPV and CDR2 FQNQEV (reference sequence). The CDR3 totals 14 residues. The CDR3 bases that were read are TGTGCCAGCAGTCTTGTCAATAGTCAAAACACCTTGTAC. Protein sequence: CASSLVNSQNTLY. The full CDR3 protein is CASSLVNSQNTLYF.

Remarks on this clone: Mouse names are used for the genes. The CDR3 goes on 1 residue after the read ends, and that part is filled in from the germline J gene. This rearrangement joins TRBV26 to TRBJ2-5; 10 bases map to TRBD1. The germline V gene has CDR1 KGHPV and CDR2 FQNQEV (reference sequence). V dropped 4 bases and J dropped 0; count of bases not matched to a gene: 1. The CDR3 is 15 residues long. The CDR3: CASSRTGGNQDTQYF. CDR3 DNA, as far as it was read: TGTGCCAGCAGTCGGACAGGGGGGAACCAAGACACCCAGTAC. The full variable domain, with the rest looked up from reference TRBV26 and TRBJ2-5, is NSKVIQTPRYLVKGQGQKAKMRCIPEKGHPVVFWYQQNKNNEFKFLINFQNQEVLQQIDMTEKRFSAECPSNSPCSLEIQSSEAGDSALYLCASSRTGGNQDTQYFGPGTRLLVL.

With regard to this clone: The junction and the germline gene differ at one end; a read error may be behind it. Mouse gene names apply. The read falls 1 residue short of the CDR3 end, and the missing part is taken from the germline J gene. The chain recombines TRBV20 with TRBJ2-7; a weak D match, TRBD2 (6 bases). The CDR3 spans 13 residues. Germline CDR1 is GFQATS and CDR2 is STVNSAI. CDR3 bases read: TGTGGTGCCAGGGAGGGCTGGGGATATGAACAGTAC. This gives the protein CGAREGWGYEQY. The whole CDR3 protein reads CGAREGWGYEQYF.